The T cell receptor beta chain under discussion was sequenced for a study of Graves' ophthalmopathy and Graves' hyperthyroidism listed by TCRdb under 2018. Concerning the study at large: Hyperthyroidism was considered stable if no progression to ophthalmopathy occurred within 18 months of follow-up. To tell Graves' ophthalmopathy apart from Graves' hyperthyroidism, and to predict which patients would progress to ophthalmopathy, the study relied on TCR beta repertoire signatures. In total, some 140 blood samples were TCR-sequenced: 40 to 45 ophthalmopathy, roughly 77 hyperthyroidism and roughly 17 hyperthyroidism-to-ophthalmopathy patients. To explore V-J signatures that separate ophthalmopathy from hyperthyroidism, a discovery set of 100 patients was enrolled, consisting of about 45 with ophthalmopathy and some 56 with stable hyperthyroidism. For independent validation, a separate cohort was made up of around 19 hyperthyroidism patients plus 17 patients who later progressed from hyperthyroidism to ophthalmopathy. T-cell repertoires of thyroid tissue and blood were compared in six hyperthyroidism patients. Following sampling, methimazole starting at 30 mg daily was administered to hyperthyroidism patients, and high-dose intravenous methylprednisolone was administered to ophthalmopathy patients. What the study reported, not specific to this receptor: In validation, the model predicted ophthalmopathy progression with more than 55% sensitivity and roughly 72% specificity; 12 predicted patients were CT-confirmed with GO in a median of about 6.2 months. In cross-validation, the 13-signature model distinguished ophthalmopathy from stable hyperthyroidism with 85% to 90% sensitivity and just under 84% specificity, and in the test set the corresponding values were roughly 80% and 75%. Among expanded thyroid clonotypes with frequency above 0.001, most also showed up in blood, which suggests that blood repertoires may reflect the thyroid immune response. No statistical method was used to set the sample size in advance, and the investigators knew which group each participant was assigned to.

The V end loses 1 base and the J end loses 7 bases, and a stretch of 14 bases separates them. From the germline V gene (reference sequence), CDR1 is DFQATT and CDR2 is SNEGSKA. Its CDR3 holds 13 amino acids, cysteine through phenylalanine. The entry retains the CDR3 DNA only, 39 bases that are in frame from base 1. For repertoire sequencing, TCR beta CDR3 regions were amplified from RNA transcripts. The first round of RT-PCR was done with HTBI primers and the Qiagen OneStep RT-PCR kit, and was followed by a second round of multiplex PCR, then size selection and purification. Libraries were sequenced on an Illumina HiSeq2000 using paired-end 100 bp reads. Concerning the study's data processing: Reads were processed with SOAPnuke, discarding reads with adapters, uncalled bases, mean Phred below 15, or no exact constant-primer or identifier match. High-quality paired reads were merged with COPE v1.2.5. Each unique nucleotide sequence was treated as a clonotype, and MiTCR v1.1 was used to align the clonotypes to the IMGT TRB V, D and J references. The analysis was limited to V-J combinations with a frequency above 0.0001, which together covered 99.2% of repertoires. A TCR clonal expansion and chaos score per V-J combination was defined as the ratio of F50 clonal expansion to chaos observed in the TCRdist matrix. Features were reduced by Welch's t-statistics and random forest to over ten V-J combinations, which fed a naive Bayes classifier. The Morisita-Horn index was used to measure how similar the thyroid and blood repertoires were. TCRdb reworked the public reads: Q25 trimming with fastp, MiXCR clone assembly, productive beta chains retained. Entries that share a CDR3 protein sequence are merged under the most common genes and DNA. None of the V and J calls come from the authors' own analysis; TCRdb made them. The sample records about 600,000 distinct CDR3 sequences, approximately 37% of which are singletons. Jointly, the top ten make up around 4.6% of the sample.

About this clonotype itself: Its antigen is unknown. Per-nucleotide qualities are absent, and no much larger clonotype sits a single base away.

The hyperthyroidism patients were 18 to 65 years old and newly diagnosed, with a disease duration of less than 2 months. Patients with other autoimmune diseases, uncontrolled infections, pregnancy or lactation were excluded from the study. Clinical symptoms, serum thyroxine, TRAb, thyroid ultrasound and orbital computed tomography formed the basis of the diagnosis. Total RNA was extracted using Trizol reagent, and RNA quality was checked on an Agilent 2100 Bioanalyzer. The specimen was peripheral blood or thyroid tissue (not recorded which). The TCR was taken from an adult man with Graves' hyperthyroidism. The sequence is built from TRBV20-1 and TRBJ2-7; the D gene is possibly TRBD1, with 5 bases matching. Here the CDR3 is given as CSARGPQGWEQYF. The nucleotides are TGCAGTGCTAGAGGGCCCCAGGGATGGGAGCAGTACTTC.